This T cell receptor (beta chain) was documented in a study of regulatory T cells in long-lasting Graves disease (dated by TCRdb to the early 2020s). Study-wide context: Patients with newly diagnosed Graves' disease had been on antithyroid drugs for under 3 months. This study used TCR sequencing and RNA sequencing of peripheral blood to compare persistent Graves' disease patients against newly diagnosed Graves' disease patients. A total of roughly 35 samples underwent TCR sequencing: around 13 from persistent and roughly 20 from newly diagnosed Graves' disease patients. The study was registered as a clinical trial and conducted in China. Beyond this particular receptor, the publication reports: As a limitation, the authors acknowledged that the small sample size may reduce accuracy. Peripheral blood alone was examined, since thyroid tissue, which constituted the primary lesion, could not be accessed. Compared with newly diagnosed patients, patients with persistent Graves' disease had lower TCR Shannon entropy and fewer highly expanded clones, which suggests clonal expansion. Persistent patients shared more public clonotypes among themselves (2,741) than newly diagnosed patients did (roughly 920). Only the TCR beta chain was sequenced and analyzed. Preferential use of TRBV28, TRBJ1-2 and TRBJ2-5 was observed in persistent disease, whereas TRBV20-1 and TRBJ2-1 were favored in newly diagnosed disease.

Explained via the paper, the time point label denotes: newly diagnosed GD, antithyroid drugs for less than 3 months. RNA was extracted from PBMCs in TRIzol for both TCR sequencing and RNA sequencing. Graves' disease was diagnosed according to American Thyroid Association guidelines. The patients came from an endocrinology department in Xi'an, China. From each patient, 7.5 to 10 milliliters of peripheral blood was collected into an EDTA anticoagulant tube. Ficoll Paque Plus density gradient separation was used to isolate PBMCs, and no further T cell sorting was done. An Agilent 2100 Bioanalyzer and agarose gel were used to assess RNA quality, and a NanoDrop 2000 was used to measure RNA concentration. There are 15 amino acids in the CDR3, from cysteine to phenylalanine inclusive. Only the CDR3 DNA stays, 45 bases, in frame from base 1. Based on the germline V gene, the CDR1 and CDR2 sequences are MDHEN and SYDVKM. Trimming costs V 4 bases and J 2 bases, and their ends lie 13 bases apart.

The library was generated by multiplex PCR. TCRdb lists the instrument as Illumina HiSeq 4000. iRepertoire HTBI primers and Arm-PCR amplification of CDR3 regions were used to construct TCR beta libraries. Before sequencing, the PCR products underwent gel purification. Per the authors' processing: A total of 62 TRBV and 14 TRBJ segments were identified across samples and were used for gene usage analysis of CDR3 amino acid clonotypes. COPE and FqMerger were used to merge filtered high-quality paired reads into contigs. Contigs were aligned with BLAST to IMGT TRBV, TRBD and TRBJ reference genes, and CDR3 was defined per IMGT. Highly expanded clones were defined as clonotypes with a frequency above 0.1%. Shannon entropy was used to measure repertoire diversity, and the Gini coefficient was used to measure V-J evenness. A clonotype found in more than one individual was treated as public. Through fastp at Q25 and MiXCR, TCRdb rebuilt clones from the public reads, retaining in-frame beta chains. For every CDR3 protein sequence, its rows merge into one entry that carries the most common genes and DNA. For this entry, the V and J calls and clone size follow TCRdb and not the study's own pipeline. The sample includes around 480,000 distinct CDR3 sequences, with roughly 15% observed a single time. 9% to 15% of the sample is taken by the ten largest.

This clonotype appeared many times. The antigen it binds to is not known. No per-base quality is available; no much larger clone lies one base away. These data were also reused for a study on T cells in Graves' hyperthyroidism and ophthalmopathy. According to the second study: Graves' hyperthyroidism was defined as stable when no progression to ophthalmopathy occurred over 18 months of follow-up. Hyperthyroidism patients were newly diagnosed, had a disease duration of under 2 months, and were aged 18 to 65 years. Any patient with an uncontrolled infection, another autoimmune disease, pregnancy or lactation was excluded. Clinical symptoms, serum thyroxine and TRAb, thyroid ultrasound, and orbital computed tomography formed the basis for the diagnoses. A first-round RT-PCR of the TCR CDR3 used the HTBI primer set with the Qiagen OneStep RT-PCR kit. Most expanded thyroid clonotypes (frequency above 0.001) were also detected in blood, a finding suggesting that blood repertoires may reflect thyroid immune responses. A model built on a 13 V-J signature distinguished ophthalmopathy from stable hyperthyroidism, reaching about 88% sensitivity and 81.08% specificity in cross-validation and 80%/75% in testing. During validation, the model predicted progression to ophthalmopathy a median of around 7 months ahead of onset, with around 71% sensitivity and roughly 75% specificity. To identify distinguishing TCR V-J signatures, a discovery cohort of about 95 patients was used, comprising 40 to 45 with Graves' ophthalmopathy and approximately 58 with stable Graves' hyperthyroidism. Whether ophthalmopathy could be predicted prospectively was tested in an independent validation cohort made up of fewer than 20 hyperthyroidism patients plus 17 patients who later progressed to ophthalmopathy. For training and testing, the 100 patients in the discovery cohort were randomly divided in a 7:3 ratio. Thyroid tissue and blood T-cell repertoires from about six Graves' hyperthyroidism patients were also compared in the study. After sampling, hyperthyroidism patients received methimazole starting at 30 mg daily, and ophthalmopathy patients received high-dose intravenous methylprednisolone. The libraries were constructed in a second round of multiplex PCR and then size-selected and purified. Libraries were sequenced paired-end with 100 bp reads on an Illumina HiSeq2000. SOAPnuke was used to process the raw data, with reads discarded if the reads contained adapters or uncalled bases, had a mean Phred below 15, or lacked an exact constant-primer or identifier match. High-quality paired reads were merged with COPE v1.2.5, and unique nucleotide sequences were defined as clonotypes. MiTCR v1.1 was used to align the clonotypes against IMGT TRBV, TRBD and TRBJ reference segments. Only V-J combinations with frequency above 0.0001, covering roughly 99% of repertoires, were analysed. A TCS score was defined as the ratio between F50 (clonal expansion) and ExV (chaos), using BLOSUM62-based TCRdist between CDR3 peptides within each V-J. Welch's t-statistics and random forest reduced 500 to 550 V-J features to 10 to 15, which were used in a naive Bayes classifier (R e1071). Sample size was not statistically predetermined, and investigators were not blinded to group allocation. The paper describes TCR Vbeta CDR3 sequencing of 140 or so peripheral blood samples, made up of 43 ophthalmopathy patients, approximately 76 hyperthyroidism patients and 17 progressor patients.

This sequence originates from a man aged 40-49 years with Graves disease. Donor details come from another sample of the same person, matched by shared clones. In this chain, TRBV28 is recombined with TRBJ2-3, with TRBD1 as a weak D call on 8 bases. Specimen: peripheral blood mononuclear cells (PBMCs), collected at new diagnosis, from a patient treated with antithyroid drugs. The DNA reads as follows: TGTGCCAGCAGTTCAACAGGGGGGGTCACAGATACGCAGTATTTT. This codes for CASSSTGGVTDTQYF.